This is a list of T cell receptor beta chains from one sample in a study of control samples from healthy donors and cancer patients. The assay was immunoSEQ multiplex PCR, and TCRdb's table has in-frame clones only and misses some. The data hold 150,000 or so clones, with about 95% observed a single time. Input material: PBMCs. The receptors were sampled from a man aged 55 to 70 with colorectal cancer. CDR3s include the opening cysteine and the closing phenylalanine or tryptophan. A D gene is named only where the DNA matches it firmly. Expanded clones get a size class; other rows say once, few or many, or leave the size out.

v_call	clone_size	j_call	d_call	cdr3_aa	cdr3_nt
TRBV5-1	NA	TRBJ1-1	NA	CASSLERTANTEAFF	TGCGCCAGCAGCTTGGAAAGGACAGCTAACACTGAAGCTTTCTTT
TRBV20-1	NA	TRBJ2-2	TRBD2	CSASVAGTNTGELFF	TGCAGTGCTAGTGTAGCGGGAACGAACACCGGGGAGCTGTTTTTT
TRBV5-4	NA	TRBJ1-5	NA	CASSFPGQPQHF	TGTGCCAGCAGCTTTCCGGGACAGCCCCAGCATTTT
TRBV19	NA	TRBJ2-2	TRBD1	CASTVLDRATGELFF	TGTGCCAGTACGGTATTGGACAGGGCCACCGGGGAGCTGTTTTTT
TRBV4-3	NA	TRBJ1-2	TRBD1	CASSHTGETNYGYTF	TGCGCCAGCAGCCACACAGGGGAGACGAACTATGGCTACACCTTC
TRBV30	NA	TRBJ2-7	NA	CAWRKPGSYEQYF	TGTGCCTGGAGGAAGCCGGGCTCCTACGAGCAGTACTTC
TRBV28	NA	TRBJ2-7	TRBD1	CASSSSGQGFSYEQYF	TGTGCCAGCAGTTCCTCGGGACAGGGCTTCTCCTACGAGCAGTACTTC
TRBV21-1	NA	TRBJ2-3	NA	CASPWTKSTDTQYF	TGTGCCAGCCCCTGGACAAAAAGCACAGATACGCAGTATTTT
TRBV6-5	NA	TRBJ1-5	NA	CASSYAPGANQPQHF	TGTGCCAGCAGTTACGCCCCAGGGGCCAATCAGCCCCAGCATTTT
TRBV5-1	NA	TRBJ2-7	NA	CASSSSGPSSYEQYF	TGCGCCAGCAGCTCTTCGGGGCCGAGCTCCTACGAGCAGTACTTC
TRBV7-2	NA	TRBJ2-1	NA	CASRLSPTSYNEQFF	TGTGCCAGCAGACTCTCGCCGACCTCCTACAATGAGCAGTTCTTC
TRBV12-3/TRBV12-4	once	TRBJ1-2	TRBD1	CASNQGGEGYTF	TGTGCCAGCAATCAGGGGGGGGAGGGCTACACCTTC
TRBV6-5	NA	TRBJ1-2	NA	CASRKDRNYGYTF	TGTGCCAGCAGGAAAGATAGAAACTATGGCTACACCTTC
TRBV6-1	NA	TRBJ2-5	NA	CASSENLQETQYF	TGTGCCAGCAGTGAGAACCTCCAAGAGACCCAGTACTTC
TRBV29-1	NA	TRBJ1-5	NA	CSVDKAPGQPPYQPQHF	TGCAGCGTTGATAAGGCTCCCGGGCAGCCGCCTTATCAGCCCCAGCATTTT
TRBV5-1	NA	TRBJ2-5	TRBD1	CASSLGTGQETQYF	TGCGCCAGCAGCTTGGGGACAGGGCAGGAGACCCAGTACTTC
TRBV2	NA	TRBJ1-3	NA	CASSPSGAGLGNTIYF	TGTGCCAGCAGTCCCTCAGGAGCGGGGCTTGGAAACACCATATATTTT
TRBV2	NA	TRBJ2-5	NA	CASSAGGETQYF	TGTGCCAGCAGTGCCGGCGGGGAGACCCAGTACTTC
TRBV19	NA	TRBJ2-2	NA	CASSLSGPNTGELFF	TGTGCCAGTTCCTTGTCCGGTCCGAACACCGGGGAGCTGTTTTTT
TRBV2	NA	TRBJ1-2	NA	CASRRTPDYGYTF	TGTGCCAGCAGGAGGACACCGGACTATGGCTACACCTTC
TRBV9	NA	TRBJ1-2	NA	CASSVGRVGGYTF	TGTGCCAGCAGCGTAGGCAGGGTTGGCGGCTACACCTTC
TRBV27	NA	TRBJ1-2	NA	CASSFASRGLGYGYTF	TGTGCCAGCAGTTTCGCCAGCAGGGGTCTCGGCTATGGCTACACCTTC
TRBV13	NA	TRBJ2-3	TRBD2	CASSLWASGRTDTQYF	TGTGCCAGCAGCTTATGGGCTAGCGGTCGCACAGATACGCAGTATTTT
TRBV6-5	NA	TRBJ1-3	TRBD1	CASSRDRDSGNTIYF	TGTGCCAGCAGTCGCGACAGGGACTCTGGAAACACCATATATTTT
TRBV9	NA	TRBJ2-1	TRBD1	CASSLRQGARDEQFF	TGTGCCAGCAGCTTAAGACAGGGGGCTAGGGATGAGCAGTTCTTC
TRBV30	NA	TRBJ2-2	NA	CAWREGSTGELFF	TGTGCCTGGAGAGAGGGGAGCACCGGGGAGCTGTTTTTT
TRBV7-6	NA	TRBJ2-3	TRBD1	CASSLLDRGGPDTQYF	TGTGCCAGCAGCTTATTAGACCGAGGGGGCCCAGATACGCAGTATTTT
TRBV18	NA	TRBJ1-2	NA	CASSPFRQVASNYGYTF	TGTGCCAGCTCACCCTTTAGACAGGTCGCAAGTAACTATGGCTACACCTTC
TRBV19	NA	TRBJ2-7	NA	CASSIVADRTYEQYF	TGTGCCAGTAGTATAGTAGCAGACCGAACCTACGAGCAGTACTTC
TRBV5-6	NA	TRBJ1-1	NA	CASSLNRGIGTEAFF	TGTGCCAGCAGCTTAAATCGGGGTATCGGCACTGAAGCTTTCTTT
TRBV6-6	NA	TRBJ2-1	NA	CASKYREGALNEQFF	TGTGCCAGCAAATACAGGGAGGGGGCATTAAATGAGCAGTTCTTC
TRBV9	once	TRBJ1-2	NA	CASRGDAYGYTF	TGTGCCAGCAGGGGGGACGCCTATGGCTACACCTTC
TRBV11-1	NA	TRBJ2-7	NA	CASSFLGLSSYEQYF	TGTGCCAGCAGCTTCCTCGGACTTTCCTCCTACGAGCAGTACTTC
TRBV12-3/TRBV12-4	NA	TRBJ2-1	NA	CASLAAGEQFF	TGTGCCAGCTTGGCGGCGGGTGAGCAGTTCTTC
TRBV3-1/TRBV3-2	NA	TRBJ1-1	TRBD1	CASSQVQGGTEAFF	TGTGCCAGCAGCCAAGTCCAGGGGGGGACTGAAGCTTTCTTT
TRBV6-5	NA	TRBJ1-6	NA	CASGQRENSPLHF	TGTGCCAGCGGACAAAGGGAGAATTCACCCCTCCACTTT
TRBV5-6	NA	TRBJ2-7	TRBD1	CASSPGQGVPYEQYF	TGTGCCAGCAGCCCCGGACAGGGCGTCCCCTACGAGCAGTACTTC
TRBV30	NA	TRBJ1-3	NA	CAWSNKGQISGNTIYF	TGTGCCTGGAGTAACAAGGGGCAGATCTCTGGAAACACCATATATTTT
TRBV7-2	NA	TRBJ2-1	NA	CASSPGPVGEQFF	TGTGCCAGCAGCCCAGGGCCAGTCGGTGAGCAGTTCTTC
TRBV5-1	NA	TRBJ2-2	NA	CASSRTGGPNTGELFF	TGCGCCAGCAGCCGTACAGGTGGACCAAACACCGGGGAGCTGTTTTTT
TRBV5-1	NA	TRBJ1-1	NA	CASSPGAPRDTEAFF	TGCGCCAGCAGCCCGGGAGCCCCCCGAGACACTGAAGCTTTCTTT
TRBV30	NA	TRBJ1-1	NA	CAWSRADNTEAFF	TGTGCCTGGAGTAGGGCAGACAACACTGAAGCTTTCTTT
TRBV5-6	NA	TRBJ2-7	NA	CASSVGGEQYF	TGTGCCAGCAGCGTAGGGGGTGAGCAGTACTTC
TRBV10-1	NA	TRBJ2-1	TRBD2	CASSESAGSYNEQFF	TGCGCCAGCAGTGAGTCAGCGGGGTCCTACAATGAGCAGTTCTTC
TRBV5-4	NA	TRBJ2-3	NA	CASSPGLSSTDTQYF	TGTGCCAGCAGCCCAGGGTTATCGAGCACAGATACGCAGTATTTT